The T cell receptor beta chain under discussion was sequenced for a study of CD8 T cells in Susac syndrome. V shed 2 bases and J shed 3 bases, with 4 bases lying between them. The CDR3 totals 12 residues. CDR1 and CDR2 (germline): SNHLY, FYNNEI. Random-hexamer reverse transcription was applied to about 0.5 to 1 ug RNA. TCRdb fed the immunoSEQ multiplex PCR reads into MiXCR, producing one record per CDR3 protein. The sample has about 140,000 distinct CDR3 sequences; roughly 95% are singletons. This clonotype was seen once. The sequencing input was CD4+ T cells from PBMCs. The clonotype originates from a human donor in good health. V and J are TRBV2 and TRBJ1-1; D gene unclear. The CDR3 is CASSEQDTEAFF. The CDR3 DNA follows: TGTGCCAGCAGTGAACAGGACACTGAAGCTTTCTTT.